This T cell receptor beta chain was captured by sequencing in a study of OX40 agonist ivuxolimab in advanced cancers. In the study overall: Dosing consisted of intravenous ivuxolimab at 0.01 to 10 mg/kg every 2 weeks. Checkpoint inhibitors had been given previously to under 50% of patients. Whole-study findings and limits: CD4+ and CD8+ blood T cells expanded clonally by week 6 at 0.1 to 3.0 mg/kg. In the expanded peripheral T cells, antigen specificity was never determined.

This clone showed up just a few times. Its matching antigen is unknown. Trimming took 4 bases from V and 7 from J; bases not matched to a gene: 11. The germline gives CDR1 SGHRS, CDR2 YFSETQ. This CDR3 has 16 residues. Profiled with immunoSEQ multiplex PCR; TCRdb holds only in-frame clones, not every one. In the table there are tens of thousands of clones, about four fifths of which are singletons. The rearrangement uses TRBV5-1 and TRBJ2-2; 9 bases agree with TRBD1. The source was CD4+ or CD8+ T cells sorted from blood, collected in a trial of the OX40 agonist ivuxolimab. The TCR sequence derives from an adult with an advanced solid tumor such as melanoma, head and neck, liver or kidney cancer. The CDR3 region has the DNA TGCGCCAGCAGCCCAAGCCCGGGACAGGGTGGCGGGGAGCTGTTTTTT. Amino acids: CASSPSPGQGGGELFF.